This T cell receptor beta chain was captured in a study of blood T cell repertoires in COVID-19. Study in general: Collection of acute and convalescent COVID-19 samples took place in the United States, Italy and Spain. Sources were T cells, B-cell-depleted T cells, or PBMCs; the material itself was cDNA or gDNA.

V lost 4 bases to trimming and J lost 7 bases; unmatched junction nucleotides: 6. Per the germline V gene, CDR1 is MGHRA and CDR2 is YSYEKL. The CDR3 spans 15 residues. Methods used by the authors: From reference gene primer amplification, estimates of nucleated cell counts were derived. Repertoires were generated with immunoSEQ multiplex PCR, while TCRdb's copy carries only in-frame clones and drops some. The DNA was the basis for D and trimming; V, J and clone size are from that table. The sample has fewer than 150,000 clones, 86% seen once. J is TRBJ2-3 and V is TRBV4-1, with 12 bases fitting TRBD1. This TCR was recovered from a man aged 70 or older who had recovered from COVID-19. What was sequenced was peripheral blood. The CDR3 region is CASSRPGQGAHTQYF. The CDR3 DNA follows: TGCGCCAGCAGCCGACCGGGACAGGGGGCTCATACGCAGTATTTT.